This T cell receptor beta chain was captured by sequencing in a study of blood T cells in healthy people across ages (dated by TCRdb to the mid-2010s). For the study in its entirety: In model experiments, template switching captured roughly one uniquely barcoded TCR beta cDNA molecule for every two T cells. Four age groups were formed from the donors: young (average approximately 17 years), middle-aged (just under 40), aged (roughly 56) and long-lived (roughly 81). Using deep sequencing normalized with unique cDNA molecular identifiers, the study measured how TCR beta repertoire diversity changes with age. Donors of different ages were randomly distributed across sequencing lanes to avoid experimental bias. The study analyzed two additional independent replicas of 1 million unique cDNA reads from the same blood draw for two donors, one aged 18 to 29 and one aged 80 or older.

The junction shows trimming of 3 bases on V and 0 bases on J, plus 11 bases between the germline ends. From cysteine to phenylalanine, the CDR3 is 15 amino acids long. Only the CDR3 part of the read is kept: 45 bases, read in frame from the first base. The library was generated by 5' RACE. TCRdb shows the sequencer as Illumina HiSeq 2500. A second PCR of about 7 to 12 cycles was performed with a sample-barcoded 5' primer and a J-beta primer mix. A template-switch 5' adaptor carrying 12 random nucleotides introduced a unique molecular identifier onto each TCR beta cDNA molecule. Each sample yielded at least 2.5 million CDR3-containing paired-end reads. First-strand cDNA synthesis was performed from all RNA using the Mint cDNA synthesis kit, with priming by a TRBC-specific oligonucleotide. Following uracil-DNA glycosylase treatment, a first 18-cycle PCR with universal primers M1SS and BC2_uni_R was performed on all cDNA. As for the original processing: Normalization of each sample was performed by random selection of 1 million high-quality reads, each carrying a distinct molecular identifier. Instead of being binned into consensus sequences, reads with shared molecular identifiers were discarded. MiTCR, with a Q25 quality threshold and the strictest error-elimination algorithm, was used for CDR3 identification, clonotype clustering and error correction. A nonparametric unseen species model with Euler transformation was used to estimate a lower bound on total TCR beta diversity. Through fastp at Q25 and MiXCR, TCRdb rebuilt clones from the public reads, retaining in-frame beta chains. Every distinct CDR3 protein forms one entry, paired with its most common genes and DNA. TCRdb's processing, not the authors', yielded these V and J calls. The sample data list hundreds of thousands of distinct CDR3 sequences, and about 56% of these were observed just once. Of the sample, around a quarter falls within the top ten clones.

Details on this clonotype: What this receptor recognizes is not known. Per-base qualities were not stored, and no clone one base away is much larger.

On the study overall, not on this receptor specifically: A strong correlation was found between observed TCR beta diversity and the percentage of naive T cells measured by flow cytometry. The CMV infection status of donors was not known, potentially confounding age-related changes in expanded clonotypes. Because profiling used bulk unsorted PBMCs, naive and antigen-experienced compartments could not be compared conclusively. Total diversity estimates from one million sequenced T cells were considered lower bounds and underestimates. As age increased, observed TCR beta diversity per million T cells dropped in a roughly linear way, and a significant reduction was already evident by age 40. The long-lived group showed more naive CD4+ T cells, fewer expanded clones and increased TCR diversity than the aged group, suggesting age selection.

The donors were around 39 Caucasian individuals from Russia, aged roughly 6 to 100 years, who were systemically healthy. Roughly 10 milliliters of peripheral blood were collected from each donor into EDTA-treated Vacutainer tubes. Ficoll-Paque density-gradient centrifugation was used to isolate PBMCs, with at least 7 million obtained per sample. Total RNA, at least 6 micrograms per sample, was extracted from PBMCs with Trizol reagent. For every donor, an aliquot of PBMCs went through flow cytometry to measure the percentages of naive CD45RAhigh/CD27high T cells. The sequence was collected from a man between 35 and 55 years old in good health. The sequenced material came from blood. The chain uses TRBV12-3 or TRBV12-4 and TRBJ1-2, with the D gene too uncertain to name. The CDR3: CASSFLPRANYGYTF. The DNA sequence is given as TGTGCCAGCAGTTTTCTCCCCCGAGCTAACTATGGCTACACCTTC.